The rows below give T cell receptor beta chains drawn from one sample of a study of cytomegalovirus exposure and HLA in healthy donors. Profiling relied on immunoSEQ multiplex PCR, and the TCRdb table lists in-frame clones only, not all of them. This repertoire comprises 150,000 to 200,000 clones; its ten largest clones make up 2% to 2.5%. The sequencing input was PBMCs. The origin of the receptors is a man aged 25-40 years in good health and CMV-seronegative. CDR3s include the opening cysteine and the closing phenylalanine or tryptophan. The order of the fields is D gene, J gene, CDR3 length, V gene, CDR3 DNA, CDR3 protein. A D gene is named only where the DNA matches it firmly.

TRBD1 | TRBJ2-1 | 14 | TRBV5-1 | TGCGCCAGCAGCACAGGGGCCCTATACAATGAGCAGTTCTTC | CASSTGALYNEQFF
TRBD1 | TRBJ2-2 | 16 | TRBV5-4 | TGTGCCAGCAGCTTTCAGACAGGGGTTCTGACTGGGGAGCTGTTTTTT | CASSFQTGVLTGELFF
NA | TRBJ2-1 | 12 | TRBV10-3 | TGTGCCATCAGGCCTCAAGGCGGCGAGCAGTTCTTC | CAIRPQGGEQFF
TRBD2 | TRBJ2-1 | 15 | TRBV7-7 | TGTGCCAGCAGCTTAGCTAGCGGGGCCTACAATGAGCAGTTCTTC | CASSLASGAYNEQFF
TRBD2 | TRBJ2-3 | 14 | TRBV7-2 | TGTGCCAGCAGCGTATCTAGCGGGCCAGATACGCAGTATTTT | CASSVSSGPDTQYF
NA | TRBJ2-1 | 15 | TRBV10-3 | TGTGCCATCAGTGAAGGTCTAGCTGACTACAATGAGCAGTTCTTC | CAISEGLADYNEQFF
NA | TRBJ2-7 | 14 | TRBV7-8 | TGTGCCAGCAGCTTTCCGGGACTTTCCTACGAGCAGTACTTC | CASSFPGLSYEQYF
NA | TRBJ2-1 | 15 | TRBV6-1 | TGTGCCAGCAGTGATTCTGGAGAGGGAGGCAATGAGCAGTTCTTC | CASSDSGEGGNEQFF
NA | TRBJ2-4 | 13 | TRBV28 | TGTGCCAGCAGTTCCTATCCTGGAAACATTCAGTACTTC | CASSSYPGNIQYF
TRBD1 | TRBJ2-7 | 15 | TRBV10-3 | TGTGCCATCAGTGAGTCGGGACAGGGTTCGGGGGAGCAGTACTTC | CAISESGQGSGEQYF
TRBD1 | TRBJ1-1 | 15 | TRBV10-3 | TGTGCCATCAGCAACATGGGACAGGGGGCCACTGAAGCTTTCTTT | CAISNMGQGATEAFF
NA | TRBJ2-1 | 15 | TRBV13 | TGTGCCAGCAGCTTACAGGGATCGTCCTACAATGAGCAGTTCTTC | CASSLQGSSYNEQFF
NA | TRBJ2-1 | 14 | TRBV7-2 | TGTGCCAGCAGCTTGCGGATCGAATACAATGAGCAGTTCTTC | CASSLRIEYNEQFF
NA | TRBJ1-4 | 16 | TRBV18 | TGTGCCAGCTCACCAGGCGGGACCAGGGCCCCAGAAAAACTGTTTTTT | CASSPGGTRAPEKLFF
NA | TRBJ1-1 | 15 | TRBV5-4 | TGTGCCAGCAGCTTGGCCAATGGGGCATTCACGGAAGCTTTCTTT | CASSLANGAFTEAFF
TRBD1 | TRBJ2-5 | 15 | TRBV6-6 | TGTGCCAGCAGGTCGGGACAGATGATCCAAGAGACCCAGTACTTC | CASRSGQMIQETQYF
NA | TRBJ2-7 | 14 | TRBV27 | TGTGCCAGCAGTTCGTCAGGGTTCTCTTACGAGCAGTACTTC | CASSSSGFSYEQYF
NA | TRBJ2-7 | 13 | TRBV10-3 | TGTGCCATCAGTGAGTCGACAGCCTACGAGCAGTACTTC | CAISESTAYEQYF
NA | TRBJ1-1 | 13 | TRBV2 | TGTGCCAGCAGACTGGACATTAACACTGAAGCTTTCTTT | CASRLDINTEAFF
TRBD2 | TRBJ2-2 | 16 | TRBV6-6 | TGTGCCAGCAGTTACCGGCTAGCGGGAGACACCGGGGAGCTGTTTTTT | CASSYRLAGDTGELFF
NA | TRBJ2-2 | 14 | TRBV4-2 | TGTGCCAGCAGCCAGCCCTCGGGGGTAGGGGAGCTGTTTTTT | CASSQPSGVGELFF
TRBD2 | TRBJ2-5 | 17 | TRBV28 | TGTGCCAGCAGTTCTAGTACAACTAGCGGGAGTGTGGAGACCCAGTACTTC | CASSSSTTSGSVETQYF
NA | TRBJ1-1 | 16 | TRBV19 | TGTGCCAGTACCGGCCAGTGGGGCGAGGTGAACACTGAAGCTTTCTTT | CASTGQWGEVNTEAFF
TRBD1 | TRBJ1-1 | 15 | TRBV14 | TGTGCCAGCAGCCAAGAGAGAGGGGGCTTAAGGGAAGCTTTCTTT | CASSQERGGLREAFF
NA | TRBJ2-1 | 12 | TRBV5-1 | TGCGCCAGCAGCGTACAGTTGAGTGAGCAGTTCTTC | CASSVQLSEQFF
NA | TRBJ2-3 | 14 | TRBV9 | TGTGCCAGCAGTGTCTTGCGGGACACAGATACGCAGTATTTT | CASSVLRDTDTQYF
TRBD1 | TRBJ2-3 | 14 | TRBV29-1 | TGCAGCGTCGGGACAGCCACTAGCACAGATACGCAGTATTTT | CSVGTATSTDTQYF
TRBD1 | TRBJ1-2 | 14 | TRBV25-1 | TGTGCCAGTAGCCGCGGACAGGGGGCGCGGGGCTACACCTTC | CASSRGQGARGYTF
TRBD2 | TRBJ2-5 | 15 | TRBV6-4 | TGTGCCAGCAGTGCTGGGACTAGCGGGAGCGAGACCCAGTACTTC | CASSAGTSGSETQYF
NA | TRBJ1-2 | 15 | TRBV28 | TGTGCCAGCGGGGGGAGCCAATCTAGGGCCTATGGCTACACCTTC | CASGGSQSRAYGYTF
TRBD1 | TRBJ1-1 | 16 | TRBV11-2 | TGTGCCAGCAGCTTAGTAGACAGGGGTTGGAGGACTGAAGCTTTCTTT | CASSLVDRGWRTEAFF
TRBD1 | TRBJ1-2 | 16 | TRBV2 | TGTGCCAGCAGTGTTTCACCGACGACAGGGAGTAATGGCTACACCTTC | CASSVSPTTGSNGYTF
NA | TRBJ1-3 | 12 | TRBV7-9 | TGTGCCAGCCGGAGCTCTGGAAACACCATATATTTT | CASRSSGNTIYF
TRBD1 | TRBJ1-2 | 13 | TRBV28 | TGTGCCAGCAGCGGGACAGGGTCATATGGCTACACCTTC | CASSGTGSYGYTF
NA | TRBJ2-1 | 14 | TRBV5-1 | TGCGCCAGCAGCTTGGGACTAAGATCCGATGAGCAGTTCTTC | CASSLGLRSDEQFF
NA | TRBJ1-3 | 16 | TRBV11-2 | TGTGCCAGCAGCCCCAGGACAGTCTCCTCTGGAAACACCATATATTTT | CASSPRTVSSGNTIYF
NA | TRBJ1-5 | 16 | TRBV6-5 | TGTGCCAGCAGTTACACCTTGCCGGGTAGCAATCAGCCCCAGCATTTT | CASSYTLPGSNQPQHF
NA | TRBJ1-1 | 14 | TRBV9 | TGTGCCAGCAGCGTAGGTACGGGTAAGACTGAAGCTTTCTTT | CASSVGTGKTEAFF
NA | TRBJ1-1 | 14 | TRBV11-3 | TGTGCCAGCAGCCGGGACTCCTTGAACACTGAAGCTTTCTTT | CASSRDSLNTEAFF
TRBD1 | TRBJ2-7 | 15 | TRBV5-1 | TGCGCCAGCAGTAAAACCGGGACAGAACCTAGGGAGCAGTACTTC | CASSKTGTEPREQYF
TRBD2 | TRBJ2-1 | 13 | TRBV29-1 | TGCAGCGTTGGGGCGGGAGGATTGGATGAGCAGTTCTTC | CSVGAGGLDEQFF
NA | TRBJ2-7 | 11 | TRBV20-1 | TGCAGTGCTCCTCACTACTACGAGCAGTACTTC | CSAPHYYEQYF
NA | TRBJ2-7 | 15 | TRBV6-6 | TGTGCCAGCAGTTACTCGACCCGTGGGGGGTGGGAGCAGTACTTC | CASSYSTRGGWEQYF
TRBD1 | TRBJ1-2 | 16 | TRBV29-1 | TGCAGCGTTGAGGGGGACAGGTCCATTTATAACTATGGCTACACCTTC | CSVEGDRSIYNYGYTF
NA | TRBJ2-2 | 13 | TRBV5-1 | TGCGCCAGCAGCTCGGGGAACACCGGGGAGCTGTTTTTT | CASSSGNTGELFF
NA | TRBJ1-5 | 15 | TRBV28 | TGTGCCAGCAGTTTATTTGGCAGGGGTGGTCAGCCCCAGCATTTT | CASSLFGRGGQPQHF
NA | TRBJ2-7 | 14 | TRBV5-1 | TGCGCCAGCAGCTTGCGCGTATCGCCCTACGAGCAGTACTTC | CASSLRVSPYEQYF
TRBD2 | TRBJ2-6 | 14 | TRBV7-9 | TGTGCCAGCGCCCCGGGGGGTGGGACCAACGTCCTGACTTTC | CASAPGGGTNVLTF
TRBD2 | TRBJ2-3 | 13 | TRBV19 | TGTGCCACCGGGACTAGCGGCACAGATACGCAGTATTTT | CATGTSGTDTQYF
NA | TRBJ1-2 | 14 | TRBV6-1 | TGTGCCAGCAGTGAGAGGAGCGGATATTATGGCTACACCTTC | CASSERSGYYGYTF
TRBD1 | TRBJ2-7 | 15 | TRBV27 | TGTGCCAGCAGCCGCCAAGGACAGGGGACCTACGAGCAGTACTTC | CASSRQGQGTYEQYF
NA | TRBJ2-3 | 14 | TRBV5-1 | TGCGCCAGCTTCCCATTGACTAGTACAGATACGCAGTATTTT | CASFPLTSTDTQYF
NA | TRBJ2-6 | 15 | TRBV18 | TGTGCCAGCTCACCGGTGAGCTCTGGGGCCAACGTCCTGACTTTC | CASSPVSSGANVLTF
TRBD1 | TRBJ1-5 | 15 | TRBV28 | TGTGCCAGCAGTTCCCCCGGGACAGGGGACCAGCCCCAGCATTTT | CASSSPGTGDQPQHF
TRBD1 | TRBJ1-5 | 15 | TRBV6-1 | TGTGCCAGCAGTGGGGACAGGGGCCGTAATCAGCCCCAGCATTTT | CASSGDRGRNQPQHF
TRBD1 | TRBJ2-1 | 14 | TRBV28 | TGTGCCAGCAGCCGACAGGGGGCGGTCTATGAGCAGTTCTTC | CASSRQGAVYEQFF
TRBD1 | TRBJ1-1 | 14 | TRBV6-6 | TGTGCCAGCAGAACCGGGACAGGACACACTGAAGCTTTCTTT | CASRTGTGHTEAFF
NA | TRBJ2-7 | 14 | TRBV11-2 | TGTGCCAGCAGCTTACGGGGTGGCATGTACGAGCAGTACTTC | CASSLRGGMYEQYF
TRBD1 | TRBJ1-1 | 14 | TRBV28 | TGTGCCAGCAGTACCCCAGGGGGCGCTTCTGAAGCTCTCTTT | CASSTPGGASEALF